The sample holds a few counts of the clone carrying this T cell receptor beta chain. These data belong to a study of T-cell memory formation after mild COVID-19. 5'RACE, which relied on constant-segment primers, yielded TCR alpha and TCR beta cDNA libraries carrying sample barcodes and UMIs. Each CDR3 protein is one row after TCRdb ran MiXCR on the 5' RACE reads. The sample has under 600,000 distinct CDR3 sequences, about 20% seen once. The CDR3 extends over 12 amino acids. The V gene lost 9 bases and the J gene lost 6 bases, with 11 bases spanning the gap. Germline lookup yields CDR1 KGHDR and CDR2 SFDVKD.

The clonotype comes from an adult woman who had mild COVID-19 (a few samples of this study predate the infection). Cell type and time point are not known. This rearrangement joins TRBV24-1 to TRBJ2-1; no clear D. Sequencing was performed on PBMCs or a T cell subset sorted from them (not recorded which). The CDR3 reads CATGLSPNEQFF. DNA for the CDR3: TGTGCCACCGGCCTCTCCCCCAATGAGCAGTTCTTC.